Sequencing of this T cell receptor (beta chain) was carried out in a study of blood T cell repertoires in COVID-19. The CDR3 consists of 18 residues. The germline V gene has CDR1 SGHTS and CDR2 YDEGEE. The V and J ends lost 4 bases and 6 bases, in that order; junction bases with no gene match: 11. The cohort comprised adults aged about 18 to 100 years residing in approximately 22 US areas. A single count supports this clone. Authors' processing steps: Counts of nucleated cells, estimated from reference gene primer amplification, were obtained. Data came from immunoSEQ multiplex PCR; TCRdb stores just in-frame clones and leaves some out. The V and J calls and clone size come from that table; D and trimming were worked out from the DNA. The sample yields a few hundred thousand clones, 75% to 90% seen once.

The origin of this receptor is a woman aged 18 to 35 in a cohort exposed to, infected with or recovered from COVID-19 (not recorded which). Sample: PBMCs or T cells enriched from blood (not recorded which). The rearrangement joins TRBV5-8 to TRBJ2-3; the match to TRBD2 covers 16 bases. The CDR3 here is CASSLGLAGGPYGDTQYF. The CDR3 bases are TGTGCCAGCAGCCTGGGACTAGCGGGAGGGCCTTACGGTGATACGCAGTATTTT.